This T cell receptor beta chain derives from a study of cytomegalovirus exposure and HLA in healthy donors (dated 2017 in TCRdb). Concerning the study at large: In an earlier analysis of 450 to 750 of the donors, 276 Gb of sequence data and 90 million to 130 million unique TCR beta sequences from about 190 million T cells were reported. Roughly 300 gigabases of sequencing data and 78 million or so unique TCR sequences were included in an early release covering 550 to 800 HLA-typed donors. Of the approximately 400 genotyped donors, 70% to 90% were placed in the genetic ancestry cluster associated with self-reported Caucasian donors. The study was designed to test whether signatures of past pathogen exposure could be identified by cataloging public T cell receptors. The T cell repertoires of 550 to 850 subjects were profiled by immunosequencing and related to cytomegalovirus serostatus. Besides the first cohort of 550 to 750 subjects, a separate validation cohort made up of 120 different subjects was used. High-throughput TCR immunosequencing, statistical association of individual TCRs with disease status, and machine learning were combined to predict cytomegalovirus infection status. A later analysis re-examined previously published TCR beta repertoires from just over 650 donors and added high-resolution HLA genotyping to investigate patterns of TCR occurrence. In the later analysis, no new phenotypic data were used to find candidate immune exposures; instead, reliance was placed on TCR beta sequences and their occurrence across donors. An earlier analysis of around 640 of the donors used high-throughput TCR beta sequencing to judge whether each TCR beta V gene segment behaved as functional or pseudogenic. Donor age, sex, ethnicity and CMV serostatus were compiled together with the repertoire data. A later genetic analysis took genome-wide SNP genotypes for about three fifths of the roughly 670 donors and used that subset as a discovery cohort. Every discovery cohort repertoire had been produced on one sequencing platform. Class I and class II HLA loci were covered by the typing at four-digit resolution. The number of donors typed differed by locus, with 629-630 for A, B, C, DRB1 and DQB1, roughly 520 for DQA1, 600 to 610 for DPA1, and under 490 for DPB1. A handful of DR-DQ haplotypes were treated as single units for association and clustering because of strong linkage in the cohort. Across 300 to 400 genotyped donors of the cohort, an average of approximately 200,000 unique TCR beta nucleotide sequences per donor were sequenced, and around 19% of those sequences were non-productive. On the study overall, not on this receptor specifically: Because counts were too low, approximately 18 rarely observed V segments, including chromosome 9 orphons, were excluded from the earlier analysis of a few hundred of the donors. According to a later analysis, TCR association rates differed among HLA loci, with DRB1 alleles showing the most associated TCRs and HLA-C alleles showing the fewest. A few of the identified cytomegalovirus-associated TCR beta chains were confirmed in vitro to be specific for cytomegalovirus antigens. When HLA alleles, especially DR and DQ, strongly co-occurred, attributing TCR associations to individual alleles was difficult. The study listed 170 or so TCR beta chains as associated with cytomegalovirus. In a later analysis, 16,951 TCR beta sequences were associated with specific HLA alleles at a false discovery rate of 0.05. The only immune exposure information available for the cohort was CMV serostatus. Broadly in line with IMGT annotations, most TCR beta V segments showed up in productive rearrangements about 87% or about 30% of the time in an earlier analysis of roughly 590 of the donors. Roughly uniform sequencing depth across donors was assumed in presence/absence analyses, although this assumption may not hold. A further reported finding was that TCR beta sequences accurately predicted the HLA-A and HLA-B alleles for most subjects in the first cohort. In a later analysis, HLA-associated TCR beta chains were found to be more clonally expanded and to have lower generation probabilities than equally common non-associated chains. The cohort was sequenced for TCR beta chains only, and without alpha or paired-chain data the features that could be detected were limited. Most TCR sequences were seen in very few donors, while some public TCRs were found in many individuals. An association between a missense DCLRE1C variant and V-gene and J-gene trimming of TCR beta chains was found in a later genetic analysis and replicated in an independent cohort. The authors suggested that the approach could potentially be extended to other disease states and immunological phenotypes. Because HLA typing was missing for some donors at each locus, association tests included only the typed subset. Most CMV-associated TCR beta chains appeared to be HLA-restricted in a later analysis, and the HLA associations seemed to be driven largely by CMV exposure. In a later analysis, several top co-occurrence clusters were reported to appear linked to parvovirus B19, influenza, CMV and Epstein-Barr virus. A cluster of highly shared sequence variants was judged likely to represent a technical artifact of the sequencing pipeline. In a later genetic analysis, fewer N-insertions in productive TCRs were reported among donors in an Asian-associated ancestry cluster than the approximately 710-donor mean. Linkage disequilibrium might explain the correlated functional status among segregating V segments, but an unknown experimental factor could not be ruled out. The classifier was reported to diagnose cytomegalovirus status with high specificity and sensitivity in both the original and validation cohorts.

The cohort comprised around 700 healthy bone marrow donors. All cohort members were sampled while nominally healthy, although unrecorded immune exposures were likely present. The donor was CMV seronegative and belonged to the group of several hundred seronegative cohort members. A peripheral blood sample was collected from each donor, and TCR beta sequencing was performed on peripheral blood mononuclear cells. Genomic DNA extraction from the blood cell samples was performed with the Qiagen DNeasy Blood Extraction Kit. As for this clone: Its antigen specificity is not known. The sample holds no much larger clone one base away, and base qualities are not on file.

Library creation used the immunoSEQ multiplex PCR assay. A mixture of 60 forward primers for TCR Vbeta segments and 13 reverse primers for TCR Jbeta segments was used in the multiplex PCR. The CDR3 region of rearranged TCR beta genes was amplified from genomic DNA by a multiplex PCR assay. The amplified TCR beta libraries were sequenced on the Illumina HiSeq System as 87-base-pair reads. In the paper's pipeline: In a later analysis, roughly 80 million unique TCR beta chains were counted across the approximately 620 repertoires, and roughly 9.9 million of these chains were shared by at least two donors. A nearest-neighbor algorithm error-corrected the raw reads and collapsed the reads into unique sequences, merging closely related sequences to remove PCR and sequencing errors. CDR3 sequences were aligned to IMGT reference sequences to assign V, D and J gene segments. For a sequence to be retained, a match of at least six nucleotides was required to both a V gene segment and a J gene segment. Rearrangements were called productive when the CDR3 lacked stop codons and stayed in frame with V and J; all others were non-productive. CDR3 was defined according to IMGT convention as the region running from the second conserved V-encoded cysteine to the conserved J-encoded phenylalanine. The earlier analysis of about 590 of the donors excluded sequences that lacked an unambiguous match to a single V gene segment. An earlier analysis of 450 to 650 of the donors called V segments functional above 56.7% productive rearrangements and segregating when the between-donor standard deviation exceeded 5%. A statistical classification framework was developed to diagnose cytomegalovirus status using the catalog of TCR beta chain sequences. In a later analysis, V and J genes were assigned by comparing TCR nucleotide sequences against IMGT/GENE-DB human TR gene sequences. The TCRdist pipeline was used in a later analysis to assign CDR3 sequences and most-parsimonious VDJ recombination scenarios. In a later analysis, each TCR beta chain was defined by its CDR3 amino acid sequence together with its V-gene family, and reads lacking a unique V-gene family were excluded. To address suspected cross-contamination and a sequencing artifact, a later analysis removed roughly 640 highly shared, low-generation-probability nucleotide sequences. For each public chain, a later analysis derived a clonal expansion index from normalized ranks of inferred template counts within each repertoire. In a later analysis, generation probabilities were computed with a VDJ recombination model fitted to out-of-frame rearrangements, and the resulting probabilities were checked against IGoR. A later analysis scored TCR-TCR, TCR-HLA and TCR-CMV co-occurrence with hypergeometric tests, applying a repertoire-size bias correction to TCR pairs. A later analysis estimated false discovery rates by permuting HLA or CMV assignments 20 times. In a later analysis, co-occurring TCRs were grouped using DBSCAN, with TCRdist sequence similarity added in when clustering inside HLA-allele-positive subsets. For co-occurrence clustering, repertoires with fewer than 30,000 or more than 120,000 public chains were excluded, along with about five repertoires with anomalous nucleotide sharing. As stored in TCRdb, this immuneACCESS dataset retains in-frame rearrangements with V and J assigned. A fraction of the clones does not appear; measured against another copy, unresolved V genes explain less than half of the discrepancy, and the remainder lacks a known reason. For V, J and clone size, that table is used; D and trimming come from the DNA. Here the sample has about 100,000 clones; roughly 74% occur a single time. The ten biggest clones cover 1.5% to 2% of the sample.

Sequencing was performed on PBMCs. The receptor was isolated from a woman aged 40 to 50 in good health and CMV-seronegative.

The CDR3 sequence is CATSRNRGSNQPQHF. The base sequence is TGTGCCACCAGCAGGAACAGGGGCTCGAATCAGCCCCAGCATTTT. The rearranged segments are TRBV15 and TRBJ1-5, and 7 junction bases match TRBD1. For this chain, trimming is 3 bases at the V end and 4 bases at the J end, and the number of junction bases without a gene match is 6. In the germline V gene (reference sequence), CDR1 corresponds to LNHNV and CDR2 to YYDKDF. Including cysteine and phenylalanine, the CDR3 has 15 amino acids. This entry keeps only the CDR3 DNA: 45 bases, framed from base 1.